A selection of T cell receptor beta chains follows, all from one sample in a study of T cells in Graves' hyperthyroidism and ophthalmopathy. TCRdb analysed the multiplex PCR reads with MiXCR anew, one entry per CDR3 protein. There are 600,000 or so distinct CDR3 sequences in the sample; 12% to 15% occur only once, and 7.1% lies in the top ten. Sequencing was performed on blood. These receptors were obtained from a woman in her late teens or twenties with Graves' ophthalmopathy. Both conserved end residues are part of each CDR3. The D gene is left open where the match is weak. Some rows mark clone size as missing; the rest say once, few, many or name a class of expanded clone.

TRBV10-3	TRBJ2-5	TRBD1	many	TGTGCCATCTCCCGGGACAGGGGGTCCCAAGAGACCCAGTACTTC	CAISRDRGSQETQYF
TRBV7-4	TRBJ2-5	TRBD2	many	TGTGCCAGCAGCGTTACTAGCGGGAGAATAGAGACCCAGTACTTC	CASSVTSGRIETQYF
TRBV27	TRBJ1-5	TRBD1	.	TGTGCCAGCAGTTTAGGGGGGGGGCCGACAGGGGAGGCGGATCAGCCCCAGCATTTT	CASSLGGGPTGEADQPQHF
TRBV7-8	TRBJ2-4	.	many	TGTGCCAGCAGCTTATGGAGGGTTACAGCCAAAAACATTCAGTACTTC	CASSLWRVTAKNIQYF
TRBV11-3	TRBJ2-7	TRBD2	many	TGTGCCAGCAGCCCCCTGAGGGTAGCGGGAGTCCACGAGCAGTACTTC	CASSPLRVAGVHEQYF
TRBV9	TRBJ1-4	.	.	TGTGCCAGCAGCAAAACAGAAAATGAAAAACTGTTTTTT	CASSKTENEKLFF
TRBV12-3/TRBV12-4	TRBJ1-4	.	many	TGTGCCAGCAGTTTAAAAACGGCACTTAATGAAAAACTGTTTTTT	CASSLKTALNEKLFF
TRBV18	TRBJ2-3	.	many	TGTGCCAGCTCAGACGTTACAGATACGCAGTATTTT	CASSDVTDTQYF
TRBV13	TRBJ2-7	TRBD2	many	TGTGCCAGCAGTGCTAGCGGAGGAGAGCAGTACTTC	CASSASGGEQYF
TRBV20-1	TRBJ1-1	.	.	TGCAGTGTCCGGGTGGGAGCGAACACTGAAGCTTTCTTT	CSVRVGANTEAFF
TRBV7-2	TRBJ1-1	.	many	TGTGCCAGCAGCCCCCGGGCAATGGTGAACACTGAAGCTTTCTTT	CASSPRAMVNTEAFF
TRBV9	TRBJ1-1	.	few	TGTGCCAGCAGACCAACCGGGGCCCTAATGAACACTGAAGCTTTCTTT	CASRPTGALMNTEAFF
TRBV29-1	TRBJ1-1	.	many	TGCAGCGTTGATAGAGGCGGCAGGAGCCATAGTGAAGCTTTCTTT	CSVDRGGRSHSEAFF
TRBV29-1	TRBJ2-1	.	few	TGCAGCGCTTTAGCGGTGAGCTCCTACAATGAGCAGTTCTTC	CSALAVSSYNEQFF
TRBV11-3	TRBJ1-1	TRBD1	many	TGTGCCAGCAGCGTGGACAGGGGAACTGAAGCTTTCTTT	CASSVDRGTEAFF
TRBV12-3/TRBV12-4	TRBJ1-2	.	many	TGTGCCAGCAGTTTATTGGGCTATGGCTACACCTTC	CASSLLGYGYTF
TRBV4-2	TRBJ2-1	TRBD2	.	TGTGCCAGCAGCCAAGTGATCGGCGGGGGATACAATGAGCAGTTCTTC	CASSQVIGGGYNEQFF
TRBV27	TRBJ1-5	.	many	TGTGCCAGCAGTGTTGGGAATAGCAATCAGCCCCAGCATTTT	CASSVGNSNQPQHF
TRBV4-1	TRBJ2-2	TRBD2	few	TGCGCCAGCAGCCGGTCTAGCGGGAGCCCCGGGGAGCTGTTTTTT	CASSRSSGSPGELFF
TRBV2	TRBJ1-2	.	many	TGTGCCAGCAGTGACGGGACACCTAACTATGGCTACACCTTC	CASSDGTPNYGYTF
TRBV9	TRBJ2-1	.	many	TGTGCCAGCAGCGTAGAGCGGACTGGGTACAATGAGCAGTTCTTC	CASSVERTGYNEQFF
TRBV6-5	TRBJ1-5	.	.	TGTGCCAGCAGTTACTCGAAGGGGGGTGGACAGCCCCAGCATTTT	CASSYSKGGGQPQHF
TRBV7-2	TRBJ2-4	.	many	TGTGCCAGCAGCTTAGGACTAGGCTTGGCCAAAAACATTCAGTACTTC	CASSLGLGLAKNIQYF
TRBV28	TRBJ2-1	TRBD2	few	TGTGCCAGCAGTCAACTAGCGGGAGGGAACAATGAGCAGTTCTTC	CASSQLAGGNNEQFF
TRBV6-1	TRBJ2-7	.	many	TGTGCCAGCAGTGAGTCACTAGCACCGGCCTACGAGCAGTACTTC	CASSESLAPAYEQYF
TRBV7-2	TRBJ1-5	.	many	TGTGCCAGCAGCTTAGCGCTGTTTCAGCCCCAGCATTTT	CASSLALFQPQHF
TRBV24-1	TRBJ2-5	TRBD1	many	TGTGCCACCAGTGATAGCGGGACAGGGGGCGGGGAGACCCAGTACTTC	CATSDSGTGGGETQYF
TRBV12-3/TRBV12-4	TRBJ2-7	TRBD2	many	TGTGCCAGCAGTTTCGGAAGCGGGAGGGAACAGTACTTC	CASSFGSGREQYF
TRBV12-3/TRBV12-4	TRBJ2-3	.	many	TGTGCCAGCACCAGCTCGAATGCAGATACGCAGTATTTT	CASTSSNADTQYF
TRBV2	TRBJ2-3	.	many	TGTGCCAGCAGTGAAGATGGCAGCGTCACAGATACGCAGTATTTT	CASSEDGSVTDTQYF
TRBV2	TRBJ1-5	.	many	TGTGCCAGCAAGGCCAGGGCGGACGATCAGCCCCAGCATTTT	CASKARADDQPQHF
TRBV20-1	TRBJ1-2	.	.	TGCAGTGCCGCTCCGGGACCTCGCGAACCTGGCTACACCTTC	CSAAPGPREPGYTF
TRBV20-1	TRBJ2-5	.	many	TGCAGTGCTCTACCGGGTACAGGACCGCAAGAGACCCAGTACTTC	CSALPGTGPQETQYF
TRBV7-9	TRBJ1-1	.	many	TGTGCCAGCAGCTCGCAGACAGCGAACACTGAAGCTTTCTTT	CASSSQTANTEAFF
TRBV14	TRBJ1-1	.	many	TGTGCCAGCAGCCAAGTTGCGCTCACGAACACTGAAGCTTTCTTT	CASSQVALTNTEAFF
TRBV28	TRBJ2-1	TRBD2	many	TGTGCCAGCAGTTTAAGCCTAGCGGGGTCGAATGATGAGCAGTTCTTC	CASSLSLAGSNDEQFF
TRBV2	TRBJ2-6	TRBD1	few	TGTGCCAGCAGGGACAGGGGGCTGGGGGCCAACGTCCTGACTTTC	CASRDRGLGANVLTF